The 27 T cell receptor beta chains below all came from one sample that was sequenced in a study of shared clonotypes between healthy human individuals. Only in-frame clones appear in the TCRdb table, and some are missing; sequencing was by immunoSEQ multiplex PCR. The data contain some 1,400,000 clones, approximately 97% of them singletons. The source material was naive CD4+ T cells sorted from blood. The subset here: CD45RA+ positively selected. The receptor set was obtained from a man younger than 45 in good health.

This chain links TRBV6-1 with TRBJ1-2; tentatively, D is TRBD1 (6 bases). V was trimmed by 6 bases and J by 4 bases, leaving 9 bases between them. This CDR3 spans 12 amino acids. Looked up from germline, CDR1 is MNHNS and CDR2 is SASEGT. CDR3 protein: CASRTGSYGYTF. The CDR3 bases are TGTGCCAGCAGAACAGGGTCCTATGGCTACACCTTC.

This clone appeared a single time. The V and J genes are TRBV9 and TRBJ1-2, with 11 bases matching TRBD1. There are 15 residues in the CDR3. Germline V gene data show CDR1 as SGDLS and CDR2 as YYNGEE. V was clipped by 4 bases and J by 7 bases; unmatched bases: 9. CDR3 bases: TGTGCCAGCAGCCCAGGACTCGGGACAGGGGGTGGCTACACCTTC. Translation: CASSPGLGTGGGYTF.

V usage is TRBV29-1 and J usage is TRBJ1-2, with 7 positions matching TRBD1. V lost 4 bases and J lost 8; bases outside the gene matches: 25. The CDR3 is made up of 18 amino acids. CDR1 SQVTM and CDR2 ANQGSEA come from the germline V gene. CDR3 in DNA: TGCAGCGTTGTCGCCTTTCCGGCTACCCTAGTGCCGGACAGGGGCTACACCTTC. This codes for CSVVAFPATLVPDRGYTF.

The chain uses TRBV5-6 and TRBJ1-2, with 7 bases that match TRBD1. CDR1 is SGHDT, CDR2 YYEEEE, per germline. The CDR3 runs 14 residues. The V and J ends lost 4 bases and 7 bases, in that order; junction bases with no gene match: 10. CDR3 sequence reads: CASSLKMAGGGYTF. CDR3 nucleotides: TGTGCCAGCAGCCTGAAGATGGCAGGGGGTGGCTACACCTTC.

V gene TRBV28 combines with J gene TRBJ1-4; D call uncertain. The CDR3 is 13 residues long. From germline, CDR1 is MDHEN and CDR2 SYDVKM. Deletions cut 6 bases from V and 4 bases from J, with 9 bases between. The CDR3 spells CASSGSLNEKLFF. Here the CDR3 DNA reads TGTGCCAGCAGCGGTAGCCTTAATGAAAAACTGTTTTTT.

With respect to this clone: Distinct nucleotide sequences in the sample also encode this CDR3. J is TRBJ2-7 and V is TRBV28, with D possibly TRBD1 on 6 matching bases. The CDR3 consists of 14 residues. V lost 4 bases and J 1 base, leaving 11 bases between the germline ends. CDR1 and CDR2 from the germline V gene are MDHEN and SYDVKM. CDR3 bases: TGTGCCAGCAGTTCCCCGGGACAATCCTACGAGCAGTACTTC. It encodes CASSSPGQSYEQYF.

V usage is TRBV9 and J usage is TRBJ2-5; TRBD2 matches 7 bases. Germline V CDR1 and CDR2: SGDLS, YYNGEE. The CDR3 has 15 amino acids. Unmatched junction bases numbered 5, after V lost 2 bases and J lost 1 base. This chain's CDR3 is CASSVGPSGQETQYF. DNA of the CDR3: TGTGCCAGCAGCGTCGGTCCTAGCGGCCAAGAGACCCAGTACTTC.

The chain joins TRBV9 to TRBJ1-1; 10 nucleotides agree with TRBD1. Germline values: CDR1 SGDLS, CDR2 YYNGEE. The CDR3 sequence is 18 residues long. V shed 4 bases, J shed 4 bases, and the junction held 16 bases outside the gene matches. CDR3 region: CASSPIDRDRGLGTEAFF. Here the CDR3 DNA reads TGTGCCAGCAGCCCTATAGACCGGGACAGGGGTTTGGGCACTGAAGCTTTCTTT.

As to this clone: The same CDR3 arises from other DNA sequences in this sample as well. The genes are TRBV29-1 and TRBJ2-7, with TRBD1 identical over 7 bases. CDR1 and CDR2 from the germline V gene are SQVTM and ANQGSEA. V shed 2 bases and J 4 bases; nucleotides not matched to a gene: 5. CDR3 size: 13 residues. Written as DNA, the CDR3 is TGCAGCGTTGAACGCAGGGGGTTTTACGAGCAGTACTTC. Translated: CSVERRGFYEQYF.

The chain employs TRBV7-2 and TRBJ1-1; no clear D gene. The V end lost 3 bases, the J end lost 9 bases, and 11 bases lay between the germline ends. Germline V gene data show CDR1 as SGHTA and CDR2 as FQGNSA. This CDR3 has 12 residues. The CDR3 DNA is TGTGCCAGCAGCTTTTGGTTGAGGCAAGCTTTCTTT. It translates to CASSFWLRQAFF.

The V gene is TRBV28, the J gene TRBJ2-7, with D perhaps matching TRBD1 (5 bases). Trimming cost V 8 bases and J 1 base, with 15 bases left between them. The CDR3 sequence is 14 residues long. Germline assignment: CDR1 MDHEN and CDR2 SYDVKM. The CDR3 nucleotides are TGTGCCAGCGAGACAGTACTCTCTTCCTACGAGCAGTACTTC. Translating gives CASETVLSSYEQYF.

This clone is a singleton in its sample. The chain carries TRBV7-2 and TRBJ2-7; maybe TRBD2 (6 bases). This CDR3 has 15 residues. In germline, CDR1 is SGHTA, CDR2 FQGNSA. The ends were cut back, 1 base at V and 2 bases at J, with 12 bases in the middle. CDR3 DNA sequence: TGTGCCAGCAGCTTAGAGCGAGGGAGGACCTACGAGCAGTACTTC. It is translated as CASSLERGRTYEQYF.

This clone was detected once. V is TRBV2 and J is TRBJ2-1; possible D gene TRBD2, 5 bases. This CDR3 is built from 14 residues. CDR1 and CDR2 (germline): SNHLY, FYNNEI. Between the trimmed V and J ends, which lost 6 bases and 1 base, there was a span of 10 bases. The DNA for the CDR3 is TGTGCCAGCAGCGGGGAAGGATCCTACAATGAGCAGTTCTTC. Encoded protein: CASSGEGSYNEQFF.

The rearrangement links TRBV11-2 to TRBJ2-2, with D perhaps matching TRBD1 (5 bases). V gave up 8 bases and J gave up 7 bases, with 20 bases separating them. Germline lookup yields CDR1 SGHAT and CDR2 FQNNGV. The CDR3 loop spans 15 amino acids. CDR3: CASGVLRGKGGELFF. CDR3 DNA: TGTGCCAGCGGAGTACTTAGGGGAAAGGGCGGGGAGCTGTTTTTT.

V is TRBV7-9 and J is TRBJ2-2; 11 bases match TRBD2. This CDR3 has 17 residues. The ends lost 4 bases at V and 4 bases at J; junction bases unmatched: 8. The germline V gene has CDR1 SEHNR and CDR2 FQNEAQ (reference sequence). The CDR3 here is CASSSLSGRAVTGELFF. For the CDR3, the DNA is TGTGCCAGCAGCTCCCTTAGCGGGAGGGCCGTCACCGGGGAGCTGTTTTTT.

The chain employs TRBV9 and TRBJ2-1; 7 bases fit TRBD1. V trimming: 1 base; J trimming: 7 bases; junction bases outside the gene matches: 5. The CDR3 consists of 14 residues. CDR1 SGDLS and CDR2 YYNGEE come from the germline V gene. This CDR3 is CASSVLGQSNEQFF. The CDR3 DNA sequence: TGTGCCAGCAGCGTATTGGGACAGTCAAATGAGCAGTTCTTC.

J is TRBJ2-1 and V is TRBV5-1; D is perhaps TRBD1 (6 bases). Germline loops: CDR1 SGHRS, CDR2 YFSETQ. CDR3 length: 17 residues. Trimming took 1 base from V and 0 from J, leaving 14 bases between them. CDR3 residues: CASSLRQVTSSYNEQFF. Written as DNA, the CDR3 is TGCGCCAGCAGCTTGCGACAGGTTACGAGCTCCTACAATGAGCAGTTCTTC.

The V and J genes are TRBV4-1 and TRBJ2-7, with TRBD2 matching over 16 bases. Per the germline V gene, CDR1 is MGHRA and CDR2 is YSYEKL. V was pared by 5 bases and J by 2 bases, with 3 bases of the junction left unmatched. This CDR3 region has 16 residues. The CDR3 nucleotides read TGCGCCAGCAGCAAAGGGACTAGCGGGAGGGCCTACGAGCAGTACTTC. Encoded protein: CASSKGTSGRAYEQYF.

A single count supports this clone. The same CDR3 arises from other DNA sequences in this sample as well. The chain recombines TRBV9 with TRBJ2-3; 7 bases line up with TRBD2. CDR1 and CDR2 (germline): SGDLS, YYNGEE. CDR3 size: 14 residues. Trimming cost V 0 bases and J 4 bases; bases outside gene matches: 2. This chain's CDR3 is CASSVEGLADTQYF. In DNA form, the CDR3 reads TGTGCCAGCAGCGTAGAAGGACTAGCAGATACGCAGTATTTT.

The chain uses TRBV6-5 and TRBJ1-3; D is undetermined. The V gene lost 7 bases and the J gene lost 8 bases, with 15 bases spanning the gap. CDR1 is MNHEY and CDR2 is SVGAGI in the germline V gene. The CDR3 loop spans 13 amino acids. CDR3 in amino acids: CASIPPGGYTIYF. In DNA, the CDR3 is TGTGCCAGCATCCCACCGGGAGGGTACACCATATATTTT.

The table lists this clone with a count of one. This chain connects TRBV18 to TRBJ2-7; D possibly corresponds to TRBD2 (5 bases). Germline CDR1 is KGHSH and CDR2 is LQKENI. V gave up 11 bases and J gave up 0 bases, with 17 bases separating them. The CDR3 is 14 amino acids. The CDR3 here is CASTIRESSYEQYF. The CDR3 bases are TGTGCCTCTACGATAAGGGAGAGCTCCTACGAGCAGTACTTC.

The chain combines TRBV9 with TRBJ2-1; D tentatively fits TRBD1 or TRBD2 (5 bases each). The CDR3 runs to 14 residues. The germline gives CDR1 SGDLS, CDR2 YYNGEE. V lost 4 bases to trimming and J lost 9 bases, with 17 bases between them. CDR3 sequence reads: CASSTDPTGREQFF. The CDR3 DNA reads as TGTGCCAGCAGCACGGATCCTACGGGGCGTGAGCAGTTCTTC.

The chain employs TRBV15 and TRBJ2-7; 16 bases map to TRBD2. The germline V gene has CDR1 LNHNV and CDR2 YYDKDF (reference sequence). V dropped 2 bases and J dropped 5; count of bases not matched to a gene: 9. The CDR3 consists of 18 residues. The CDR3 loop is CATSRNSGTSGRGDEQYF. CDR3 DNA sequence: TGTGCCACCAGCAGAAACTCCGGGACTAGCGGGAGGGGTGACGAGCAGTACTTC.

The chain combines TRBV10-3 with TRBJ2-2; TRBD2 aligns across 12 bases. Losses at the gene ends were 7 bases for V and 2 bases for J; bases not matched to a gene: 5. Germline loops: CDR1 ENHRY, CDR2 SYGVKD. The CDR3 is 16 amino acids. The CDR3 spells CAIKSSGRVNTGELFF. In DNA, the CDR3 is TGTGCCATCAAATCTAGCGGGAGGGTAAACACCGGGGAGCTGTTTTTT.

This chain joins TRBV7-9 and TRBJ2-7; tentatively, D is TRBD1 or TRBD2 (5 bases each). V lost 4 bases and J lost 3, with 13 bases in between. Germline V gene lookup returns CDR1 SEHNR and CDR2 FQNEAQ (reference sequence). This CDR3 contains 14 residues. CDR3 DNA sequence: TGTGCCAGCAGCTCTCCGGGACCCAACTACGAGCAGTACTTC. This encodes CASSSPGPNYEQYF.

The CDR3 coding sequence is TGTGCCAGCAGTTTAGCAGGGGTCGGCTACGAGCAGTACTTC. Amino acids: CASSLAGVGYEQYF. The chain links TRBV28 to TRBJ2-7; perhaps TRBD1 as D (6 bases). With 2 bases removed from V and 3 bases from J, the gap between germline ends came to 11 bases. Germline V gives CDR1 MDHEN, CDR2 SYDVKM. This CDR3 contains 14 residues. Together with reference TRBV28 and TRBJ2-7, the CDR3 gives the full variable domain: DVKVTQSSRYLVKRTGEKVFLECVQDMDHENMFWYRQDPGLGLRLIYFSYDVKMKEKGDIPEGYSVSREKKERFSLILESASTNQTSMYLCASSLAGVGYEQYFGPGTRLTVT.

The V call is TRBV29-1, the J call TRBJ2-2; D perhaps matches TRBD1 (5 bases). The CDR3 spans 15 residues. V lost 4 bases and J 0 bases, leaving 12 bases between the germline ends. CDR1 is SQVTM and CDR2 is ANQGSEA in the germline V gene. The CDR3 spells CSVGWTNANTGELFF. DNA of the CDR3: TGCAGCGTTGGGTGGACAAACGCGAACACCGGGGAGCTGTTTTTT.